This T cell receptor (beta chain) came from a study of identical twins. Addition of a universal primer site occurred through template switching, and cDNA carried unique molecular identifiers. TCRdb passed the 5' RACE reads through MiXCR, listing each CDR3 protein once. The table includes 250,000 to 350,000 distinct CDR3 sequences, roughly 9.7% detected once. Every donor was a healthy Caucasian. In germline, CDR1 is SGHRS, CDR2 YFSETQ. The CDR3 loop spans 16 amino acids. Between the trimmed V and J ends, which lost 7 bases and 3 bases, there was a span of 19 bases. These data were also reused for a study on yellow fever vaccine responses in identical twins. That source reports: Twins' vaccine T cell responses reportedly seemed partly convergent and partly personalized.

The TCR sequence derives from a woman aged 18-30 years in good health. The chain joins TRBV5-1 to TRBJ2-2, with a weak D call TRBD2 (6 bases). Source material: CD8+ T cells sorted from blood. The CDR3 loop reads CASGGNRDSDTGELFF. The DNA of the CDR3 is TGCGCCAGCGGGGGAAACCGGGACTCTGACACCGGGGAGCTGTTTTTT.